This TCR beta chain was profiled in a study of neurological immune-mediated disorders. The unsorted libraries had their origin in 2 million PBMCs stored at -80 C. The CDR3 spans 16 residues. Trimming stripped 0 bases from V and 1 base from J, with 11 bases between. CDR1 is SGHTA and CDR2 is FQGNSA in the germline V gene. The cDNA was synthesized by 5'RACE incorporating 10-nucleotide random UMIs. A single record per CDR3 protein comes from TCRdb applying MiXCR to the 5' RACE reads. The sample includes about 76,000 distinct CDR3 sequences, under 20% seen only once; the top ten take just over 15%. This clonotype showed up many times.

V is TRBV7-2 and J is TRBJ2-3, with D possibly being TRBD2 (7 bases). The sequencing sample was made of PBMCs. The origin of this receptor is a woman aged 40-49 years in good health. The CDR3 bases are TGTGCCAGCAGCTTAGCCTGGGGGGGCGGCACAGATACGCAGTATTTT. This translates into CASSLAWGGGTDTQYF.